The next 28 T cell receptor beta chains were all read from a single sample in a study of blood T cell repertoires in COVID-19. Only in-frame clones appear in the TCRdb table, and some are missing; sequencing was by immunoSEQ multiplex PCR. The repertoire has around 500,000 clones, approximately 90% of them found once; the top ten carry 1.8%. What was sequenced was PBMCs or T cells enriched from blood (not recorded which). The receptors were gathered from a woman between 40 and 55 years old who had recovered from COVID-19.

The genes are TRBV10-3 and TRBJ1-5; 9 nucleotides match TRBD1. Trimming took 0 bases from V and 5 from J; bases not matched to a gene: 5. Germline V lookup: CDR1 ENHRY, CDR2 SYGVKD. This CDR3 region has 16 residues. CDR3: CAISESETGGDQPQHF. The CDR3 DNA is TGTGCCATCAGTGAGTCGGAAACAGGGGGCGATCAGCCCCAGCATTTT.

In this sample, this clone turned up a few times. The V and J genes are TRBV16 and TRBJ1-1; tentatively, D is TRBD1 (6 bases). V was trimmed by 4 bases and J by 1 base, leaving 16 bases between them. CDR1 and CDR2 (germline): KGHSY, FQNENV. The CDR3 has 16 amino acids. This CDR3 reads CASSPLTGRGNTEAFF. CDR3 DNA: TGTGCCAGCAGCCCCCTTACAGGGAGAGGGAACACTGAAGCTTTCTTT.

CDR3 residues: CASSSPGALQYF. CDR3 bases: TGTGCCAGCAGTTCCCCAGGGGCGCTTCAGTACTTC. V usage is TRBV12-3 or TRBV12-4 and J usage is TRBJ2-7; a weak D match, TRBD1 (6 bases). Trimming cost V 4 bases and J 10 bases, with 14 bases left between them. This CDR3 contains 12 residues.

This clone was seen more than once but under ten times. The chain joins TRBV11-2 to TRBJ1-6; 10 bases line up with TRBD1. The germline gives CDR1 SGHAT, CDR2 FQNNGV. The V and J ends lost 1 base and 10 bases, in that order; junction bases with no gene match: 4. The CDR3 contains 15 residues. The CDR3 DNA sequence: TGTGCCAGCAGCTTAGGGACAGGGGGAGGCTCACCCCTCCACTTT. It specifies CASSLGTGGGSPLHF.

The V call is TRBV4-1, the J call TRBJ2-1, with TRBD2 matching 15 bases. This CDR3 is built from 17 residues. Germline trimming cut 8 bases from V and 4 bases from J; bases unmatched to any gene: 9. Germline V gives CDR1 MGHRA, CDR2 YSYEKL. The CDR3 sequence: CASHPGLAGGLYNEQFF. CDR3 in DNA: TGCGCCAGCCATCCGGGACTAGCGGGAGGCTTATACAATGAGCAGTTCTTC.

This clone was picked up a small number of times. The chain employs TRBV7-9 and TRBJ2-7; no reliable D call. Germline CDR1 reads SEHNR; CDR2 reads FQNEAQ (reference sequence). The CDR3 runs 13 residues. V was trimmed by 5 bases and J by 0 bases, leaving 8 bases between them. The CDR3 spells CASSMPVSYEQYF. The DNA of the CDR3 is TGTGCCAGCAGCATGCCAGTCTCCTACGAGCAGTACTTC. Based on the CDR3 plus reference TRBV7-9 and TRBJ2-7, the full variable domain is DTGVSQNPRHKITKRGQNVTFRCDPISEHNRLYWYRQTLGQGPEFLTYFQNEAQLEKSRLLSDRFSAERPKGSFSTLEIQRTEQGDSAMYLCASSMPVSYEQYFGPGTRLTVT.

This sequence joins TRBV10-1 and TRBJ2-5; TRBD1 matches at 8 bases. Germline lookup yields CDR1 WNHNN and CDR2 SYGVQD (reference sequence). The CDR3 loop spans 13 amino acids. Trimming at V came to 5 bases and at J to 5 bases, leaving 4 bases not matched to a gene. CDR3: CASSRQGSETQYF. CDR3 sequence (DNA): TGCGCCAGCAGTAGACAGGGGTCGGAGACCCAGTACTTC.

V is TRBV4-2 and J is TRBJ2-7; the D is unclear. V lost 1 base and J 2 bases, leaving 9 bases between the germline ends. In germline, CDR1 is LGHNA, CDR2 YNFKEQ. The CDR3 is 14 amino acids. Here the CDR3 DNA reads TGTGCCAGCAGCCAAGCTAGAAGCACCTACGAGCAGTACTTC. Its protein is CASSQARSTYEQYF.

J is TRBJ1-1 and V is TRBV19, with TRBD1 as a possible D gene (5 bases). Trimming shortened V by 8 bases and J by 5 bases, and 18 bases separated the two germline ends. Germline CDR1 LNHDA, CDR2 SQIVND (reference sequence). The CDR3 has 14 residues. DNA of the CDR3: TGTGCCAGTTCTGAAGAGACAGCCGAAACTGAAGCTTTCTTT. Protein: CASSEETAETEAFF.

V usage is TRBV18 and J usage is TRBJ2-3; tentatively, D is TRBD2 (6 bases). The CDR3 totals 14 residues. Germline V gene lookup returns CDR1 KGHSH and CDR2 LQKENI. V was shortened by 0 bases and J by 5 bases, with 9 bases between the two germline ends. The CDR3 loop reads CASSPPGLRDTQYF. The CDR3 DNA reads TGTGCCAGCTCACCACCGGGACTCAGAGATACGCAGTATTTT.

The chain couples TRBV3-1 (or the pseudogene TRBV3-2) to TRBJ1-4; D is perhaps TRBD1 (5 bases). CDR1 is LGHDT and CDR2 is YNNKEL in the germline V gene (reference sequence). The CDR3 spans 16 residues. V dropped 3 bases and J dropped 7 bases, with 18 bases sitting between them. As DNA, the CDR3 is TGTGCCAGCAGCCAGACGCCGGGACTTCGAAGTGAAAAACTGTTTTTT. Residues: CASSQTPGLRSEKLFF.

The rearrangement links TRBV4-2 to TRBJ1-5; D is unclear. Germline values: CDR1 LGHNA, CDR2 YNFKEQ. The V end lost 0 bases, the J end lost 5 bases, and 11 bases lay between the germline ends. This CDR3 is 15 amino acids long. The CDR3 sequence: CASSQDRWEDQPQHF. In nucleotides, the CDR3 is TGTGCCAGCAGCCAAGATCGGTGGGAGGATCAGCCCCAGCATTTT.

The chain combines TRBV30 with TRBJ2-1; D perhaps matches TRBD2 (6 bases). The CDR3 spans 13 residues. Trimming took 0 bases from V and 7 from J, leaving 10 bases between them. Germline V CDR1 and CDR2: GTSNPN, SVGIG (reference sequence). The CDR3 is CAWSVYGSNEQFF. CDR3 DNA: TGTGCCTGGAGTGTTTACGGGAGTAATGAGCAGTTCTTC.

The chain is built from TRBV14 and TRBJ1-2; possibly TRBD1 for D (5 bases). Trimming removed 1 base from V and 4 bases from J, with 16 bases in between. This CDR3 has 16 residues. Per the germline V gene, CDR1 is SGHDN and CDR2 is FVKESK. The CDR3 coding sequence is TGTGCCAGCAGCCAAGTCGTTAATTTGGGGGGCTATGGCTACACCTTC. The encoded protein is CASSQVVNLGGYGYTF.

V usage is TRBV7-2 and J usage is TRBJ2-5; TRBD1 agrees at 10 bases. Trimming removed 5 bases from V and 5 bases from J; junction bases left unmatched: 5. The CDR3 loop spans 14 amino acids. Germline V lookup: CDR1 SGHTA, CDR2 FQGNSA. CDR3: CASSEAGQGETQYF. The CDR3 nucleotides read TGTGCCAGCAGCGAGGCGGGACAGGGGGAGACCCAGTACTTC.

This chain uses TRBV3-1 (or the pseudogene TRBV3-2) with TRBJ2-7, with D maybe TRBD2 (6 bases). V gave up 4 bases and J gave up 3 bases, with 16 bases separating them. Germline V gives CDR1 LGHDT, CDR2 YNNKEL (reference sequence). The CDR3 extends over 15 amino acids. The CDR3 sequence is CASSRGTPRYYEQYF. As DNA, the CDR3 is TGTGCCAGCAGCCGCGGGACCCCACGGTACTACGAGCAGTACTTC.

This chain uses TRBV7-8 with TRBJ2-4, with a weak D call TRBD1 (6 bases). Trimming shortened V by 5 bases and J by 4 bases, and 15 bases separated the two germline ends. This CDR3 contains 15 residues. Germline-derived CDR1 and CDR2 are SGHVS and FQNEAQ. For the CDR3, the DNA is TGTGCCAGCAGCGAGGGACACCCGCTAAAAAACATTCAGTACTTC. Translated: CASSEGHPLKNIQYF. The complete variable domain, with remaining parts taken from reference TRBV7-8 and TRBJ2-4, reads GAGVSQSPRYKVAKRGQDVALRCDPISGHVSLFWYQQALGQGPEFLTYFQNEAQLDKSGLPSDRFFAERPEGSVSTLKIQRTQQEDSAVYLCASSEGHPLKNIQYFGAGTRLSVL.

The rearrangement joins TRBV19 to TRBJ1-2; D uncertain. This CDR3 has 12 amino acids. Germline lookup yields CDR1 LNHDA and CDR2 SQIVND (reference sequence). V was cut by 1 base and J by 6 bases, with 6 bases left in between. The CDR3 region is CASSIVADGYTF. The CDR3 coding sequence is TGTGCCAGTAGTATAGTTGCAGATGGCTACACCTTC.

The V call is TRBV29-1, the J call TRBJ2-2, with D unclear. The CDR3 runs to 14 residues. Germline CDR1 and CDR2: SQVTM and ANQGSEA. Trimming stripped 0 bases from V and 4 bases from J, with 9 bases between. The CDR3 reads CSVEDQQITGELFF. The CDR3 DNA is TGCAGCGTTGAAGATCAACAGATCACCGGGGAGCTGTTTTTT.

CDR3 DNA sequence: TGCGCCAGCAGTAGCGTGAGGACAGATACGCAGTATTTT. Its translation is CASSSVRTDTQYF. J is TRBJ2-3 and V is TRBV10-1, with D unclear. The germline gives CDR1 WNHNN, CDR2 SYGVQD (reference sequence). Trimming pared 5 bases from V and 3 bases from J, leaving 9 bases between. The CDR3 has 13 residues.

This clone has only one observation. The genes are TRBV11-2 and TRBJ1-1; maybe TRBD1 (6 bases). This CDR3 has 14 amino acids. The germline V and J ends were trimmed by 3 bases and 1 base, with 9 bases remaining between them. Germline V gene lookup returns CDR1 SGHAT and CDR2 FQNNGV. The CDR3, as DNA: TGTGCCAGCAGCTTGGGGACACAGAACACTGAAGCTTTCTTT. It codes for CASSLGTQNTEAFF.

The V gene is TRBV7-9, the J gene TRBJ1-6; 8 bases are a match to TRBD1. Germline V gene lookup returns CDR1 SEHNR and CDR2 FQNEAQ (reference sequence). This CDR3 is 14 amino acids long. The V gene end was trimmed by 4 bases and the J gene end by 9 bases; junction bases not matched to a gene: 5. CDR3 amino acids: CASSSTGDGSPLHF. The DNA of the CDR3 is TGTGCCAGCAGCTCGACAGGGGATGGTTCACCCCTCCACTTT.

V and J are TRBV24-1 and TRBJ1-5, with unresolved D. The CDR3 has 13 residues. Germline CDR1 KGHDR, CDR2 SFDVKD. V was pared by 5 bases and J by 2 bases, with 6 bases between. DNA of the CDR3: TGTGCCACCAGTGGAGGGCGCAATCAGCCCCAGCATTTT. Protein product: CATSGGRNQPQHF.

A word on this clone: The sample has other DNA sequences that encode this CDR3 too. This chain uses TRBV7-2 with TRBJ2-5, with 13 bases identical to TRBD2. The CDR3 runs to 18 residues. Germline loops: CDR1 SGHTA, CDR2 FQGNSA. Trimming at V came to 0 bases and at J to 5 bases, leaving 9 bases not matched to a gene. CDR3 in DNA: TGTGCCAGCAGCTTAGCGCCCGGACTAGCGGGAGTCGGGGAGACCCAGTACTTC. Amino acids: CASSLAPGLAGVGETQYF.

In DNA, the CDR3 is TGTGCCACCAGTGGAGGCGGGGAGATATCAGAGACCCAGTACTTC. Its translation is CATSGGGEISETQYF. This sequence joins TRBV24-1 and TRBJ2-5; possible D gene TRBD2, 6 bases. Per the germline V gene, CDR1 is KGHDR and CDR2 is SFDVKD. The CDR3 is made up of 15 amino acids. Between the trimmed V and J ends, which lost 5 bases and 4 bases, there was a span of 16 bases.

The chain employs TRBV27 and TRBJ2-3, with 9 bases identical to TRBD2. CDR1 and CDR2 (germline): MNHEY, SMNVEV (reference sequence). V lost 5 bases and J lost 1; bases outside the gene matches: 10. CDR3 length: 17 residues. The CDR3 DNA reads TGTGCCAGCAGTGTACTAACCTCTAGCGGGGGCACAGATACGCAGTATTTT. Encoded protein: CASSVLTSSGGTDTQYF.

This clone was seen a single time. V gene TRBV11-3 combines with J gene TRBJ2-7; tentatively, D is TRBD2 (5 bases). Trimming took 1 base from V and 9 from J, leaving 19 bases between them. CDR1 and CDR2 (germline): SGHNT, YENEEA. The CDR3 totals 15 residues. The CDR3 region is CASSLVRLAPEGQYF. The CDR3 nucleotides are TGTGCCAGCAGCTTAGTAAGGCTAGCTCCCGAGGGGCAGTACTTC.

V and J are TRBV2 and TRBJ2-7; 13 bases map to TRBD2. This CDR3 has 16 amino acids. Germline V gives CDR1 SNHLY, CDR2 FYNNEI. The V segment lost 2 bases and the J segment 4 bases; nucleotides outside the gene matches: 5. The CDR3 bases are TGTGCCAGCAGTGAAAAGGCACTAGCGGGAGGGTACGAGCAGTACTTC. This translates into CASSEKALAGGYEQYF. Full variable domain (outside the CDR3, taken from reference TRBV2 and TRBJ2-7): EPEVTQTPSHQVTQMGQEVILRCVPISNHLYFYWYRQILGQKVEFLVSFYNNEISEKSEIFDDQFSVERPDGSNFTLKIRSTKLEDSAMYFCASSEKALAGGYEQYFGPGTRLTVT.